This passage covers 12 T cell receptor beta chains from one sample sequenced in a study of CD8 T cells in ankylosing spondylitis. Study results and caveats: A TCR beta motif of 8 or 9 highly homologous variants appeared characteristic of ankylosing spondylitis blood.

These receptors lack a known antigen. Via MiXCR, TCRdb re-called the 5' RACE reads, giving one row per CDR3 protein. The sample carries 700,000 or so distinct CDR3 sequences, over 15% recorded once. Sequenced input: blood, either unsorted or a sorted T cell fraction (not recorded which). These TCRs come from a male donor with ankylosing spondylitis.

The V and J genes are TRBV6-5 and TRBJ1-1; 8 positions agree with TRBD1. Germline CDR1 and CDR2: MNHEY and SVGAGI. The CDR3 sequence is 15 residues long. V shed 2 bases, J shed 6 bases, and the junction held 8 bases outside the gene matches. DNA of the CDR3: TGTGCCAGCAGTTACACCCCTGGGACAGGCTCTGAAGCTTTCTTT. Protein sequence: CASSYTPGTGSEAFF.

This clonotype was picked up a small number of times. The chain carries TRBV3-1 and TRBJ1-6; a weak D match, TRBD1 (5 bases). The CDR3 covers 14 residues. Germline V gene lookup returns CDR1 LGHDT and CDR2 YNNKEL (reference sequence). Trimming took off 3 bases at V and 6 bases at J, with 9 bases between the two ends. This CDR3 reads CASSQGDGNSPLHF. CDR3 coding DNA: TGTGCCAGCAGCCAGGGGGACGGTAATTCACCCCTCCACTTT.

CDR3 nucleotides: TGTGCCATCAGTAACCCCCCCACAGCACAAGAGACCCAGTACTTC. Encoded protein: CAISNPPTAQETQYF. The chain links TRBV10-3 to TRBJ2-5; D is uncertain. This CDR3 has 15 amino acids. The V end lost 5 bases, the J end lost 2 bases, and 15 bases lay between the germline ends. Germline CDR1 ENHRY, CDR2 SYGVKD.

The rearrangement uses TRBV24-1 and TRBJ1-2; TRBD1 agrees at 9 bases. Germline-derived CDR1 and CDR2 are KGHDR and SFDVKD. V lost 4 bases, J lost 5 bases, and 10 bases stayed unmatched. This CDR3 spans 16 amino acids. CDR3 in DNA: TGTGCCACCAGTGAGCTCCCACAGGGGGCGCGTTATGGCTACACCTTC. Amino acid sequence: CATSELPQGARYGYTF.

The V call is TRBV5-1, the J call TRBJ1-1; unclear D gene. The germline gives CDR1 SGHRS, CDR2 YFSETQ. The CDR3 covers 16 residues. Between the trimmed V and J ends, which lost 0 bases and 0 bases, there was a span of 12 bases. CDR3 loop: CASSLEVGSVNTEAFF. CDR3 sequence (DNA): TGCGCCAGCAGCTTGGAAGTAGGTTCGGTGAACACTGAAGCTTTCTTT.

The V gene is TRBV5-1, the J gene TRBJ2-7; TRBD2 might be the D (6 bases). There are 14 residues in the CDR3. Trimming removed 3 bases from V and 4 bases from J, with 14 bases in between. Germline V gene sequence: CDR1 SGHRS, CDR2 YFSETQ. In DNA form, the CDR3 reads TGCGCCAGCAGCTGGCAACCGGGAGTATACGAGCAGTACTTC. Its translation: CASSWQPGVYEQYF.

The chain joins TRBV3-1 to TRBJ2-1, with D unclear. Germline CDR1 is LGHDT and CDR2 is YNNKEL (reference sequence). The CDR3 length is 14 residues. V was cut by 1 base and J by 1 base, with 5 bases left in between. The CDR3: CASSQGWSYNEQFF. The CDR3 DNA is TGTGCCAGCAGCCAAGGTTGGTCCTACAATGAGCAGTTCTTC.

This clonotype came up a few times. Its ends do not fully match the called genes, so a read error is possible. The chain recombines TRBV2 with TRBJ2-1; no reliable D call. CDR3 length equals 13 residues. Per germline, CDR1 SNHLY and CDR2 FYNNEI. The CDR3, as DNA: TGTGCCAGCAGTGAGGCTTGGGGTGGGTATAGGATCTTC. Protein product: CASSEAWGGYRIF.

CDR3 amino acids: CASSLELASVSGEQFF. In DNA, the CDR3 is TGTGCCAGCAGCTTGGAGTTGGCTAGCGTGTCGGGTGAGCAGTTCTTC. This sequence joins TRBV7-8 and TRBJ2-1; D might be TRBD2 (6 bases). The ends were cut back, 3 bases at V and 9 bases at J, with 21 bases in the middle. There are 16 residues in the CDR3. CDR1 and CDR2 from the germline V gene are SGHVS and FQNEAQ. The complete variable domain, with remaining parts taken from reference TRBV7-8 and TRBJ2-1, reads GAGVSQSPRYKVAKRGQDVALRCDPISGHVSLFWYQQALGQGPEFLTYFQNEAQLDKSGLPSDRFFAERPEGSVSTLKIQRTQQEDSAVYLCASSLELASVSGEQFFGPGTRLTVL.

This clonotype was seen a handful of times. This chain links TRBV20-1 with TRBJ2-2; 9 bases line up with TRBD2. The CDR3 has 15 residues. Per germline, CDR1 DFQATT and CDR2 SNEGSKA (reference sequence). V lost 6 bases and J lost 3; bases outside the gene matches: 8. This chain's CDR3 is CSASRAGGYTGELFF. The CDR3 nucleotides are TGCAGTGCAAGTAGAGCGGGAGGTTACACCGGGGAGCTGTTTTTT.

This clonotype was detected ten times or more. The chain is built from TRBV3-1 and TRBJ1-2; D is undetermined. V was clipped by 1 base and J by 8 bases, with 8 bases between them. The CDR3 has 12 residues. Germline lookup yields CDR1 LGHDT and CDR2 YNNKEL (reference sequence). CDR3 sequence: CASSQVSKGYTF. The CDR3 DNA reads as TGTGCCAGCAGCCAAGTTTCGAAGGGCTACACCTTC. Variable domain in full (rest from reference TRBV3-1 and TRBJ1-2): DTAVSQTPKYLVTQMGNDKSIKCEQNLGHDTMYWYKQDSKKFLKIMFSYNNKELIINETVPNRFSPKSPDKAHLNLHINSLELGDSAVYFCASSQVSKGYTFGSGTRLTVV.

This clonotype showed up just a few times. The V and J genes are TRBV24-1 and TRBJ2-5, with 7 nucleotides matching TRBD1. The length of the CDR3 is 16 residues. Germline V lookup: CDR1 KGHDR, CDR2 SFDVKD. The V and J ends lost 4 bases and 5 bases, in that order; junction bases with no gene match: 12. CDR3 coding DNA: TGTGCCACCAGTGACCCCCCCGGGACAGATGGTGAGACCCAGTACTTC. Translation gives CATSDPPGTDGETQYF.